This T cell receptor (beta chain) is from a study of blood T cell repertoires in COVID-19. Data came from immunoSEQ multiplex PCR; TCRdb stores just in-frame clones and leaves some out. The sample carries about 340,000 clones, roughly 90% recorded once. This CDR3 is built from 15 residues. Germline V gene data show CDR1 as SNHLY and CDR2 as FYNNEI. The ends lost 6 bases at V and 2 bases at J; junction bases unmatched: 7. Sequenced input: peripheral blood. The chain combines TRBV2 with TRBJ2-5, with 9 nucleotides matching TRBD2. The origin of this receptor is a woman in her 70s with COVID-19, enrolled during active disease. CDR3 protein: CASSFAGGPQETQYF. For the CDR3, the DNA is TGTGCCAGCAGCTTTGCGGGAGGGCCGCAAGAGACCCAGTACTTC.